The rows below give T cell receptor beta chains drawn from one sample of a study of CD8 T cells in ankylosing spondylitis. TCRdb used MiXCR to reprocess the 5' RACE reads, holding one entry per CDR3 protein. The sample has about 390,000 distinct CDR3 sequences, approximately 20% seen once. The sample consisted of blood, either unsorted or a sorted T cell fraction (not recorded which). The receptor set was obtained from a male donor with ankylosing spondylitis. The CDR3 runs from the conserved cysteine through the conserved F or W. A D gene is named only where the DNA matches it firmly. Clone sizes are given selectively: once, few, many, or a class where the clone is expanded.

j_call v_call clone_size d_call cdr3_nt cdr3_aa
TRBJ2-7 TRBV20-1 once TRBD2 TGCAGTGCTAGTCCTCGGACTAGCGGCCCCCTTGGGCAGTACTTC CSASPRTSGPLGQYF
TRBJ2-7 TRBV5-1 few - TGCGCCAGCAGCTTGGCCCAACTTAGCTCCTACGAGCAGTACTTC CASSLAQLSSYEQYF
TRBJ1-5 TRBV28 - - TGTGCCAGCAGTTTAGCCGGGGTCCGGGAATTGGGCAATCAGCCCCAGCATTTT CASSLAGVRELGNQPQHF
TRBJ2-2 TRBV27 - - TGTGCCAGCGGGGTCAGGTCCCCCGGGGAGCTGTTTTTT CASGVRSPGELFF
TRBJ2-7 TRBV29-1 - - TGCAGCGTGGGGAGTGGTCGCGGCTACGAGCAGTACTTC CSVGSGRGYEQYF
TRBJ2-1 TRBV12-3/TRBV12-4 - TRBD2 TGTGCCAGCAGTACTCTAGCGGGAGGGCCTAATGAGCAGTTCTTC CASSTLAGGPNEQFF
TRBJ2-7 TRBV11-3 - - TGTGCCAGCAGCTTATTTTCAGGGTCAACCTACGAGCAGTACTTC CASSLFSGSTYEQYF
TRBJ2-1 TRBV6-1 - - TGTGCCAGCGGGGAGTTTCAATCCTACAATGAGCAGTTCTTC CASGEFQSYNEQFF
TRBJ1-1 TRBV12-3/TRBV12-4 few TRBD1 TGTGCCAGCAGTTTAGATCGGGACAGGAACACTGAAGCTTTCTTT CASSLDRDRNTEAFF
TRBJ1-1 TRBV29-1 - - TGCAGCGTTCTCGGGCAGGGGACTATGAACACTGAAGCTTTCTTT CSVLGQGTMNTEAFF
TRBJ2-7 TRBV29-1 - TRBD1 TGCAGCGTTGAAGAAGGCGGACAGGGCCACGAGCAGTACTTC CSVEEGGQGHEQYF
TRBJ2-3 TRBV10-3 few - TGTGCCATCAGTGACAGGGAAGATACGCAGTATTTT CAISDREDTQYF
TRBJ2-1 TRBV28 - TRBD2 TGTGCCAGCAGACCCCCGGGACTAGCGGGAGGACCTGAGCAGTTCTTC CASRPPGLAGGPEQFF
TRBJ2-4 TRBV2 few TRBD1 TGTGCCAGCGGGACCGGGACAGGGAGGAACATTCAGTACTTC CASGTGTGRNIQYF
TRBJ2-2 TRBV5-1 many TRBD1 TGCGCCAGCAGGATACAGGGGGTCGTCGGGGAGCTGTTTTTT CASRIQGVVGELFF
TRBJ2-2 TRBV7-9 - - TGTGCCAGCAGCTTAGACAGACTCACCGGGGAGCTGTTTTTT CASSLDRLTGELFF
TRBJ1-5 TRBV28 - - TGTGCCAGCAGTCGGTCCTCCGACAGCAATCAGCCCCAGCATTTT CASSRSSDSNQPQHF
TRBJ1-1 TRBV29-1 - - TGCAGCGTTGGCAGGGCTGGTACTGAAGCTTTCTTT CSVGRAGTEAFF
TRBJ2-7 TRBV5-6 - - TGTGCCAGCAGCTTGGTCGAGGGGACCTACGAGCAGTACTTC CASSLVEGTYEQYF
TRBJ1-5 TRBV5-1 few - TGCGCCAGCAGCTCCAGGGCGGGCGAGCCCCAGCATTTT CASSSRAGEPQHF
TRBJ2-3 TRBV5-6 - TRBD2 TGTGCCAGCAGCAGGGGGACTAGCGGGATGGTTACGCAGTATTTT CASSRGTSGMVTQYF
TRBJ2-7 TRBV20-1 - TRBD2 TGCAGTGCTAGTCGCGGGAGAAGTTACGAGCAGTACTTC CSASRGRSYEQYF
TRBJ2-3 TRBV24-1 - TRBD2 TGTGCCACCAGAAAGCGGGAGGGAGGCACAGATACGCAGTATTTT CATRKREGGTDTQYF
TRBJ1-1 TRBV19 - TRBD1 TGTGCCAGTAAACCGACAGGGATGAACACTGAAGCTTTCTTT CASKPTGMNTEAFF
TRBJ2-3 TRBV7-9 - - TGTGCCAGCAGCTTATCCCACACAGATACGCAGTATTTT CASSLSHTDTQYF
TRBJ1-2 TRBV20-1 - TRBD1 TGCAGTGCTAGAGCATTTCGGACAGGGGATCCGGGCTACACCTTC CSARAFRTGDPGYTF
TRBJ1-4 TRBV29-1 few - TGCAGCGTCCAGCAAGGGGGGGGAGTAGTGGAAAAACTGTTTTTT CSVQQGGGVVEKLFF
TRBJ2-1 TRBV20-1 - - TGCAGTGCTAGCGGGAGCAATGAGCAGTTCTTC CSASGSNEQFF
TRBJ2-1 TRBV5-1 - TRBD2 TGCGCCAGCAGGTTTACTAGCGGGAGGGCCTTTGAGCAGTTCTTC CASRFTSGRAFEQFF
TRBJ2-2 TRBV19 - - TGTGCCAGTAGTACAACCGGAACCGGGGAGCTGTTTTTT CASSTTGTGELFF
TRBJ2-7 TRBV20-1 few TRBD2 TGCAGTGCTAGAGGAGGTAGCGGGAGGGCCAACACCTACGAGCAGTACTTC CSARGGSGRANTYEQYF
TRBJ2-5 TRBV3-1 - - TGTGCCAGCAGCCAAGTCTTAAAGACCCAGTACTTC CASSQVLKTQYF
TRBJ1-6 TRBV20-1 many TRBD1 TGCAGTGCTCGGCCCATAACAGGGGCTTCACCCCTCCACTTT CSARPITGASPLHF
TRBJ1-2 TRBV7-2 - - TGTGCCAGCAGCTTAGTCTCCGGGCGGAACTATGGCTACACCTTC CASSLVSGRNYGYTF